This T cell receptor beta chain was sequenced in a study of long-term antiretroviral therapy in people with HIV. Findings and limits, study-wide: Specimen acquisition occurred between the mid-2000s and the late 2010s, potentially under older ART regimens. Researchers lacked any data on ART adherence, viral resistance or therapy changes.

Germline loops: CDR1 SNHLY, CDR2 FYNNEI. The germline V and J ends were trimmed by 7 bases and 4 bases, with 17 bases remaining between them. The CDR3 length is 15 residues. Sequencing used immunoSEQ v3.0 at survey level. TCRdb's copy holds only in-frame clones and misses some; the assay was immunoSEQ multiplex PCR. The sample contains approximately 22,000 clones, 75% to 85% of which appear only once. As for this clone: Its specificity is unknown.

This chain uses TRBV2 with TRBJ2-1; tentatively, D is TRBD1 (6 bases). This TCR was recovered from a man between 45 and 60 years old with HIV. This specimen consisted of unsorted PBMCs, obtained 3 years after starting antiretroviral therapy. The CDR3 region has the DNA TGTGCCAGCACCCAAGGACAGCTAATTTACAATGAGCAGTTCTTC. Translated, it gives CASTQGQLIYNEQFF.